These T cell receptor beta chains were read from a single sample in a study of T cells in Graves' hyperthyroidism and ophthalmopathy. Via MiXCR, TCRdb re-called the multiplex PCR reads, giving one row per CDR3 protein. The repertoire consists of roughly 570,000 distinct CDR3 sequences, with approximately 44% occurring once and the leading ten covering roughly 7.7%. The sample taken for sequencing was peripheral blood or thyroid tissue (not recorded which). All receptors derive from a young woman with Graves' hyperthyroidism. Each CDR3 is given without its conserved first and last residue. The D gene is left open where the match is weak. The listing skips clone size in some rows; elsewhere it reads once, few, many or a size class.

D gene,clone size,V gene,CDR3 protein
TRBD2,many,TRBV24-1,ATSDPASGTGTGELF
TRBD1,many,TRBV6-2/TRBV6-3,ASTAGTDLKPQH
TRBD1,-,TRBV20-1,SARRGLDTQY
TRBD2,-,TRBV20-1,SVPLAGVYTQY
-,-,TRBV6-2/TRBV6-3,ASSYTGEAGELF
-,many,TRBV29-1,SVELGPLNEQY
TRBD2,-,TRBV5-1,ASSPWLAGNEQY
-,many,TRBV20-1,SAPTRTLEPYGYT
TRBD2,-,TRBV20-1,SGLAGDGDTQY
TRBD1,-,TRBV29-1,SVRPGGTGYYEQY
-,many,TRBV2,ASRDAGDKETQY
TRBD1,many,TRBV10-3,AISESRTGGFGYT
TRBD1,many,TRBV19,ASSTEGATGELF
TRBD2,-,TRBV25-1,ASRSGRSSYEQY
-,many,TRBV20-1,SARDQSGDTEAF
TRBD2,many,TRBV6-2/TRBV6-3,ASRDSRSGRAFEQY
-,-,TRBV7-7,ASSLSGVVHIDTQY
TRBD2,-,TRBV7-2,ASSEGASGSHERY
-,many,TRBV5-6,ASTLPGRREQY
-,many,TRBV7-2,ASSLLTKTQY
-,-,TRBV7-2,ASSLGPGVVSGNTIY
-,-,TRBV12-3/TRBV12-4,ATKDRQETQY
TRBD1,many,TRBV5-8,ASSWGPGTGTGGYT
-,many,TRBV11-3,ASSSGLLSGEQY
-,-,TRBV7-7,ASSHLGSGARTGELF
-,many,TRBV7-3,ASSPGTSTDTQY
TRBD1,-,TRBV6-6,ASRGQGEETQH
TRBD2,many,TRBV29-1,SVQSGRVETQY
-,-,TRBV29-1,IKDGSYEQY
-,-,TRBV30,AWSVDPRDYEQY
-,-,TRBV2,ASRDSGGSNQPQH
-,-,TRBV7-9,ASSRTLGTEAF
-,-,TRBV11-2,ASSSPGTSNQPQH
-,many,TRBV7-2,ASSLVMGSSTEAF
-,many,TRBV7-9,ASSLGQGRSGTYEQY
-,-,TRBV29-1,SVRSGQGATYEQY
TRBD1,many,TRBV12-3/TRBV12-4,ASSGQGSYNSPLH
-,-,TRBV7-8,ASSHTGRTEAF
TRBD2,many,TRBV2,ASSGGTSGSGETQY
-,-,TRBV13,ASSLQGWRTEAF
TRBD1,-,TRBV15,ATSSTYRGMNTEAF
TRBD2,once,TRBV7-9,ASSPRRGLANYEQY
TRBD1,few,TRBV19,ASSIPGQGNYGYT
-,many,TRBV29-1,SAEIGDKETQY
-,many,TRBV10-1,ASSESTLAGDQETQY
TRBD2,-,TRBV10-3,ASTSDPPGLAAEQY
TRBD1,-,TRBV12-5,ASGLGTGVDGNQPQH
-,-,TRBV24-1,ATSDPGQGYEQY
-,few,TRBV12-5,ASGPGSPLAGANVLT
TRBD1,-,TRBV19,ASSTPRDSLTYAQY
TRBD1,-,TRBV13,ASSAAAGQEFLT
TRBD1,-,TRBV10-3,AISYLGTGGGYT
-,many,TRBV7-9,ASSTPGRSYEQY
TRBD1,-,TRBV10-3,AIRTPGQGYTEAF
TRBD1,-,TRBV7-2,ASTRDRNYGYT
-,many,TRBV7-2,ASSLAPGVGYGYT
-,-,TRBV29-1,SVAQGTSYNEQF
-,-,TRBV7-3,ASSPDTRLSTEAF